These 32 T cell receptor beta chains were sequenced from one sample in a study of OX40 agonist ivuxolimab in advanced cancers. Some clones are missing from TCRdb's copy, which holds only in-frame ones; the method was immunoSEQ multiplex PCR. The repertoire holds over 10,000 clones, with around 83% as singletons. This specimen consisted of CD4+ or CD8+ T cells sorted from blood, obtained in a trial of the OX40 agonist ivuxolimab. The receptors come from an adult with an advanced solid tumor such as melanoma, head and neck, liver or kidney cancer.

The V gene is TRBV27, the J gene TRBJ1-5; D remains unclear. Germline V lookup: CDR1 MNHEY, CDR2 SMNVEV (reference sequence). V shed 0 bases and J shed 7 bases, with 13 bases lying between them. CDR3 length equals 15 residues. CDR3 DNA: TGTGCCAGCAGTTTATCGGTCCTGACGGGGCAGCCCCAGCATTTT. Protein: CASSLSVLTGQPQHF.

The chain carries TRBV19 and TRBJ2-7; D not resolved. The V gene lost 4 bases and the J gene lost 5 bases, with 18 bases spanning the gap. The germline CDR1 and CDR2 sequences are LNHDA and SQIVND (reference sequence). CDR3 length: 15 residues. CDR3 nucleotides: TGTGCCAGTAGTACTCTCCCAACTCCAAACAACGAGCAGTACTTC. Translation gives CASSTLPTPNNEQYF. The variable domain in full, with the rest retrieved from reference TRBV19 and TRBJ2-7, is DGGITQSPKYLFRKEGQNVTLSCEQNLNHDAMYWYRQDPGQGLRLIYYSQIVNDFQKGDIAEGYSVSREKKESFPLTVTSAQKNPTAFYLCASSTLPTPNNEQYFGPGTRLTVT.

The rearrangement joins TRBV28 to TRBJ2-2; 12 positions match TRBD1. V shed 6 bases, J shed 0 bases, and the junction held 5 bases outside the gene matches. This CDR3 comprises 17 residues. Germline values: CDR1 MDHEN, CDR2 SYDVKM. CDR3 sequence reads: CASSPGQGAPNTGELFF. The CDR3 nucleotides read TGTGCCAGCAGCCCGGGACAGGGGGCGCCGAACACCGGGGAGCTGTTTTTT. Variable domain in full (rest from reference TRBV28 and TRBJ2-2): DVKVTQSSRYLVKRTGEKVFLECVQDMDHENMFWYRQDPGLGLRLIYFSYDVKMKEKGDIPEGYSVSREKKERFSLILESASTNQTSMYLCASSPGQGAPNTGELFFGEGSRLTVL.

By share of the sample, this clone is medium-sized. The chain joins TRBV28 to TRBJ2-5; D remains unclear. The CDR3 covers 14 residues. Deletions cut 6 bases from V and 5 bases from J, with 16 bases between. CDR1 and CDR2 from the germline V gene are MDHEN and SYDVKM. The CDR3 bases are TGTGCCAGCAGCCCGCTTAGGTGGCCGGAGACCCAGTACTTC. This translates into CASSPLRWPETQYF.

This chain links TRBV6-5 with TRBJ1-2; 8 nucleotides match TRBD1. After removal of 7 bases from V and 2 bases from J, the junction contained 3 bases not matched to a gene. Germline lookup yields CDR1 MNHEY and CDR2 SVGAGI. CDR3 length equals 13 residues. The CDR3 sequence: CASIGQGNYGYTF. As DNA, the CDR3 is TGTGCCAGCATCGGACAGGGAAACTATGGCTACACCTTC.

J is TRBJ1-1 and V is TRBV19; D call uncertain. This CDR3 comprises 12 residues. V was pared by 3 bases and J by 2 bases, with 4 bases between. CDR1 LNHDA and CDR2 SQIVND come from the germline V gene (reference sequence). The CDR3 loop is CASSIGNTEAFF. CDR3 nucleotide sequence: TGTGCCAGTAGTATTGGTAACACTGAAGCTTTCTTT.

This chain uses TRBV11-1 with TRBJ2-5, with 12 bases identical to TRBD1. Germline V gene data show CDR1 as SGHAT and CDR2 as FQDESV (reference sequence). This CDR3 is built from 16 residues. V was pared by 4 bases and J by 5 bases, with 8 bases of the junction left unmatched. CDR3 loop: CASSSWGQGAVETQYF. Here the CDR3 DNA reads TGTGCCAGCAGCTCATGGGGACAGGGGGCGGTTGAGACCCAGTACTTC.

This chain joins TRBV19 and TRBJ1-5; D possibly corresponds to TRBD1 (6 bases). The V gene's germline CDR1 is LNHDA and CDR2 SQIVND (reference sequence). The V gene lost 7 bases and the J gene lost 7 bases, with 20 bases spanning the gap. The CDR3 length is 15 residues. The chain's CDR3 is CASKSYGGGGQPQHF. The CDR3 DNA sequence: TGTGCCAGTAAATCTTATGGGGGGGGCGGACAGCCCCAGCATTTT.

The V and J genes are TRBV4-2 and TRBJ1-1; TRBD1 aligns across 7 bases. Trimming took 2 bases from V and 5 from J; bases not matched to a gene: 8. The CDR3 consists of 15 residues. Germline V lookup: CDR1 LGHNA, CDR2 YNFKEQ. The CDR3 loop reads CASSQWTGGGTEAFF. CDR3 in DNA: TGTGCCAGCAGCCAATGGACAGGTGGGGGAACTGAAGCTTTCTTT.

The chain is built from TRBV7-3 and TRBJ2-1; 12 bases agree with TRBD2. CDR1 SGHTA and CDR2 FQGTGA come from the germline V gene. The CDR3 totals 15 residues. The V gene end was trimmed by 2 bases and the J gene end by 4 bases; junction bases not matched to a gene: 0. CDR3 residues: CASSLGTSGYNEQFF. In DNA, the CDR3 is TGTGCCAGCAGCTTAGGGACTAGCGGGTACAATGAGCAGTTCTTC.

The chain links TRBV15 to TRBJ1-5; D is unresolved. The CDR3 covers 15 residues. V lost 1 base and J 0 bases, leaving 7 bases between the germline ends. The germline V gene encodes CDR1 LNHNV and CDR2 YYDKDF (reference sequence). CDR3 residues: CATSRVGLSNQPQHF. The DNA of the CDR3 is TGTGCCACCAGCAGAGTAGGGCTTAGCAATCAGCCCCAGCATTTT.

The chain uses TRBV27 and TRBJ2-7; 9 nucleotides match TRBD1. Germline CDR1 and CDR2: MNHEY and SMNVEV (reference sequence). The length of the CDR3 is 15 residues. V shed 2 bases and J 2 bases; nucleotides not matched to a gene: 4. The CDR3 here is CASSLGQGIPYEQYF. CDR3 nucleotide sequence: TGTGCCAGCAGTTTAGGACAGGGGATCCCCTACGAGCAGTACTTC.

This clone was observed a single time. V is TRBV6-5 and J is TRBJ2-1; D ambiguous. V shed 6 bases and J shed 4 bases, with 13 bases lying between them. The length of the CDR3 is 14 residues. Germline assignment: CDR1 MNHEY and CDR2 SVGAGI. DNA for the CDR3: TGTGCCAGCAGACAACCTATACCTTACAATGAGCAGTTCTTC. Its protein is CASRQPIPYNEQFF.

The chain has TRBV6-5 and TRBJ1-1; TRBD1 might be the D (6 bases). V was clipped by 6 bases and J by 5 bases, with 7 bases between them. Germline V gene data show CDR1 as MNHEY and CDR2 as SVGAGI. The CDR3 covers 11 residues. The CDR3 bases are TGTGCCAGCAGGAGGGGGACTGAAGCTTTCTTT. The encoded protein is CASRRGTEAFF.

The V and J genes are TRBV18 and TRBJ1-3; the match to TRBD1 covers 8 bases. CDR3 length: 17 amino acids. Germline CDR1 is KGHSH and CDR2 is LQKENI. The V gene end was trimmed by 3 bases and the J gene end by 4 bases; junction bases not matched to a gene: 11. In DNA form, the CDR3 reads TGTGCCAGCTCACCGGTGGGGGACAGGAACGACGGAAACACCATATATTTT. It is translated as CASSPVGDRNDGNTIYF.

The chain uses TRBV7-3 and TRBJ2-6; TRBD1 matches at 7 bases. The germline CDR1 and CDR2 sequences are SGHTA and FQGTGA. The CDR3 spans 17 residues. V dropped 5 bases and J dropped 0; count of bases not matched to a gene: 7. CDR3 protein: CASSDRDRSSGANVLTF. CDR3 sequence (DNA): TGTGCCAGCAGCGACCGGGACAGAAGCTCTGGGGCCAACGTCCTGACTTTC.

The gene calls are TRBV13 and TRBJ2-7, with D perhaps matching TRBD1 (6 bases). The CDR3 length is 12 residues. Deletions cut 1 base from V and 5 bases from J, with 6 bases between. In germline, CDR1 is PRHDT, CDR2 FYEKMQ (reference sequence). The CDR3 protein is CASSLAGDEQYF. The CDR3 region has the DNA TGTGCCAGCAGCTTAGCAGGGGACGAGCAGTACTTC.

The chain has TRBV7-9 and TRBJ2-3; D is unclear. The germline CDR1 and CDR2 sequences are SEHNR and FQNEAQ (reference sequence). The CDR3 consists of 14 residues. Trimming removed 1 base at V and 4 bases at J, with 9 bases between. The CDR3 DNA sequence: TGTGCCAGCAGCTTAGTAGGGCCCGCAGATACGCAGTATTTT. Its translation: CASSLVGPADTQYF. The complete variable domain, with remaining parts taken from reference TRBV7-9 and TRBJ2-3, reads DTGVSQNPRHKITKRGQNVTFRCDPISEHNRLYWYRQTLGQGPEFLTYFQNEAQLEKSRLLSDRFSAERPKGSFSTLEIQRTEQGDSAMYLCASSLVGPADTQYFGPGTRLTVL.

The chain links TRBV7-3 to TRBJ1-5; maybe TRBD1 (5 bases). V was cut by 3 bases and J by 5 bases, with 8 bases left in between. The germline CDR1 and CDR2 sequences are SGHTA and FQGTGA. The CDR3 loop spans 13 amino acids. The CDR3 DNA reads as TGTGCCAGCAGCTTTGGGGGGGATCAGCCCCAGCATTTT. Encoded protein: CASSFGGDQPQHF.

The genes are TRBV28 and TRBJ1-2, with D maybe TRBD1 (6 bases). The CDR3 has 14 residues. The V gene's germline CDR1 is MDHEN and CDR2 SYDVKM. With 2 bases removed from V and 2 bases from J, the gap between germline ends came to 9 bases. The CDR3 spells CASSLGTPNYGYTF. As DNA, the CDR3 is TGTGCCAGCAGTTTAGGGACACCAAACTATGGCTACACCTTC.

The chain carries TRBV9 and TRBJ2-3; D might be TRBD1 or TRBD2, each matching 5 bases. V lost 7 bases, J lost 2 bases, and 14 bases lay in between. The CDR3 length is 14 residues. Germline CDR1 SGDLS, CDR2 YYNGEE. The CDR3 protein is CASGGHLSTDTQYF. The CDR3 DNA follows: TGTGCCAGCGGGGGTCATCTTTCCACAGATACGCAGTATTTT.

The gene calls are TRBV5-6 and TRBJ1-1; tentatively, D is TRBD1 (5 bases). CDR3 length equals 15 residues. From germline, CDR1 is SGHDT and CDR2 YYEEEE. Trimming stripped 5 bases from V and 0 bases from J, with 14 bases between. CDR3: CASSKPGRLNTEAFF. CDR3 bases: TGTGCCAGCAGTAAACCGGGACGGTTGAACACTGAAGCTTTCTTT.

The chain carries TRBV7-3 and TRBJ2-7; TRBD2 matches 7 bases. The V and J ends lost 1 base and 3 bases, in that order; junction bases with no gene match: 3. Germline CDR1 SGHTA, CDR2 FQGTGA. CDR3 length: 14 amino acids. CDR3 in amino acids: CASSLMGGNYEQYF. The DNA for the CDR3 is TGTGCCAGCAGCTTAATGGGGGGGAACTACGAGCAGTACTTC.

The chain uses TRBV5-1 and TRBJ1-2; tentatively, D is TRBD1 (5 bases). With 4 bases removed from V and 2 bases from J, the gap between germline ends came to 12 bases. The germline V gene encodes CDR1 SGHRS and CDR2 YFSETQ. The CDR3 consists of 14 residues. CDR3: CASSGGTENYGYTF. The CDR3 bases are TGCGCCAGCAGCGGAGGGACGGAGAACTATGGCTACACCTTC.

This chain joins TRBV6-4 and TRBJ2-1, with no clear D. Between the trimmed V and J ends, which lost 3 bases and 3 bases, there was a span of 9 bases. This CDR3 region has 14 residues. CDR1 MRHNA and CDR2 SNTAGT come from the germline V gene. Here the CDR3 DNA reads TGTGCCAGCAGTGATGTGGCAGGCTACAATGAGCAGTTCTTC. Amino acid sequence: CASSDVAGYNEQFF.

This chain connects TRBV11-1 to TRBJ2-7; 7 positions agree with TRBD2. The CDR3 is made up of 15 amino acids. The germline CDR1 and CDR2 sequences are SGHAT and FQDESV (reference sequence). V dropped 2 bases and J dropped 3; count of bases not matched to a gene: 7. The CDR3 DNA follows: TGTGCCAGCAGCTTACTGGCGGGAGCTGGCTACGAGCAGTACTTC. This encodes CASSLLAGAGYEQYF.

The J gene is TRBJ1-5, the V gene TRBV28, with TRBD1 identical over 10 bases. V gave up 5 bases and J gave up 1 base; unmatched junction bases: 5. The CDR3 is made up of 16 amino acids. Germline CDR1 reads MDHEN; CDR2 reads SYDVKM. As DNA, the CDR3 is TGTGCCAGCAGTGTCGGGACAGGGGAAAGCAATCAGCCCCAGCATTTT. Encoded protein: CASSVGTGESNQPQHF.

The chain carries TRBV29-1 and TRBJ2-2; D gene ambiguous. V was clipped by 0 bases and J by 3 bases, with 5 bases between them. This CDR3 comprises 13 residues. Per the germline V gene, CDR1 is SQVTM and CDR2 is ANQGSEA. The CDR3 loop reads CSVEDPDTGELFF. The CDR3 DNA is TGCAGCGTTGAAGATCCGGACACCGGGGAGCTGTTTTTT.

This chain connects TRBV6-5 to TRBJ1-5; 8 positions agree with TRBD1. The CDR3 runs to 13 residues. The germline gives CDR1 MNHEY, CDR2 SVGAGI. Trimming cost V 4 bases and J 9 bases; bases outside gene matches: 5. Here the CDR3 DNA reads TGTGCCAGCAGTTCGGACAGGGATAGGCCCCAGCATTTT. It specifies CASSSDRDRPQHF.

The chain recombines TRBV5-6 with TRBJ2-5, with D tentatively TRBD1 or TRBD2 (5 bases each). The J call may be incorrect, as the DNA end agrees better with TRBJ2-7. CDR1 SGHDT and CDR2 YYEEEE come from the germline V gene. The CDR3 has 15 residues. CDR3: CASSLGTVSSYEQYF. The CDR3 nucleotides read TGTGCCAGCAGCCTTGGGACGGTAAGCTCCTACGAGCAGTACTTC.

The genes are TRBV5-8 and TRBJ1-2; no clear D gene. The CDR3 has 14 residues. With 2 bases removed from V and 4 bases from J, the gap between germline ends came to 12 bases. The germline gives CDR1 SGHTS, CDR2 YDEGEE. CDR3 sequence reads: CASSLRGPSYGYTF. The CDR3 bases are TGTGCCAGCAGCTTACGAGGGCCGAGCTATGGCTACACCTTC.

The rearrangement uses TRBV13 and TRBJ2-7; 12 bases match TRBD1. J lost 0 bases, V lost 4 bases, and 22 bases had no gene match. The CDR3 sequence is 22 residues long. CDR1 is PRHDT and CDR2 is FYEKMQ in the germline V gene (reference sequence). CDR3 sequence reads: CASSSGTGGEFAVGTISYEQYF. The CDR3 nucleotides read TGTGCCAGCAGCTCCGGGACAGGGGGCGAATTCGCCGTTGGGACTATCTCCTACGAGCAGTACTTC.